The 30 T cell receptor beta chains below all came from one sample that was sequenced in a study of blood T cell repertoires in COVID-19 (dated by TCRdb to between 2020 and 2021). The library was obtained by the immunoSEQ multiplex PCR assay. TCRdb took this table from immuneACCESS and kept in-frame rearrangements with V and J called. Such tables lack part of the clones; where checked against another copy, unresolved V genes explain under half of the gap, and the rest is unexplained. The sample records some 170,000 clones, roughly 90% of which are singletons. Of the sample, 1.6% falls within the top ten clones. Sequences were obtained from peripheral blood. Receptors originate from a woman aged 45-59 years with acute or convalescent COVID-19.

The V gene is TRBV27, the J gene TRBJ1-2; D is uncertain. Per germline, CDR1 MNHEY and CDR2 SMNVEV (reference sequence). This CDR3 comprises 14 residues. V was clipped by 4 bases and J by 4 bases, with 13 bases between them. The CDR3 protein is CASSSSPEGYGYTF. CDR3 DNA sequence: TGTGCCAGCAGTTCGAGCCCGGAGGGCTATGGCTACACCTTC.

This clone was counted once. V and J are TRBV5-1 and TRBJ2-3; TRBD2 matches at 8 bases. CDR3 length: 15 amino acids. CDR1 SGHRS and CDR2 YFSETQ come from the germline V gene. J lost 2 bases, V lost 3 bases, and 5 bases had no gene match. The CDR3 DNA follows: TGCGCCAGCAGCTGGAGCGGGGGCCTCACAGATACGCAGTATTTT. This gives the protein CASSWSGGLTDTQYF. Filled out from reference TRBV5-1 and TRBJ2-3, the complete variable domain reads KAGVTQTPRYLIKTRGQQVTLSCSPISGHRSVSWYQQTPGQGLQFLFEYFSETQRNKGNFPGRFSGRQFSNSRSEMNVSTLELGDSALYLCASSWSGGLTDTQYFGPGTRLTVL.

The chain uses TRBV6-5 and TRBJ2-3, with D tentatively TRBD2 (5 bases). The germline CDR1 and CDR2 sequences are MNHEY and SVGAGI. Between the trimmed V and J ends, which lost 6 bases and 1 base, there was a span of 11 bases. CDR3 length: 14 residues. This chain's CDR3 is CASSLAGGTDTQYF. CDR3 sequence (DNA): TGTGCCAGCAGCCTGGCGGGTGGCACAGATACGCAGTATTTT.

The chain links TRBV6-6 to TRBJ1-1; 7 positions agree with TRBD1. Germline CDR1 and CDR2: MNHNY and SVGAGI (reference sequence). The CDR3 sequence is 13 residues long. V lost 7 bases to trimming and J lost 5 bases; unmatched junction nucleotides: 7. This CDR3 is CASTRQGRTEAFF. The DNA of the CDR3 is TGTGCCAGCACCAGACAGGGACGTACTGAAGCTTTCTTT.

The V gene is TRBV7-8, the J gene TRBJ2-7; D not resolved. The CDR3 spans 13 residues. CDR1 SGHVS and CDR2 FQNEAQ come from the germline V gene. The V end lost 2 bases, the J end lost 5 bases, and 10 bases lay between the germline ends. The CDR3 nucleotides read TGTGCCAGCAGCTTACGTTTAGTGGACGAGCAGTACTTC. Its translation is CASSLRLVDEQYF.

The gene calls are TRBV7-9 and TRBJ1-2; D is perhaps TRBD1 (6 bases). Trimming took 6 bases from V and 2 from J, leaving 10 bases between them. Per germline, CDR1 SEHNR and CDR2 FQNEAQ (reference sequence). The CDR3 is made up of 13 amino acids. The CDR3 DNA is TGTGCCAGCAGTGTGGACAGAAACTATGGCTACACCTTC. It is translated as CASSVDRNYGYTF. Variable domain in full (rest from reference TRBV7-9 and TRBJ1-2): DTGVSQNPRHKITKRGQNVTFRCDPISEHNRLYWYRQTLGQGPEFLTYFQNEAQLEKSRLLSDRFSAERPKGSFSTLEIQRTEQGDSAMYLCASSVDRNYGYTFGSGTRLTVV.

V usage is TRBV5-1 and J usage is TRBJ1-2; the D is unclear. Germline CDR1 and CDR2: SGHRS and YFSETQ. This CDR3 has 13 residues. Trimming took 5 bases from V and 0 from J, leaving 8 bases between them. The CDR3 DNA reads as TGCGCCAGCAGACAAACACCTAACTATGGCTACACCTTC. Translating it yields CASRQTPNYGYTF.

CDR3 nucleotides: TGTGCCAGCAGCCAAGCCTACAGGGGCTACGAGCAGTACTTC. This codes for CASSQAYRGYEQYF. This chain joins TRBV3-1 (or the pseudogene TRBV3-2) and TRBJ2-7; 7 nucleotides align to TRBD1. Trimming took 1 base from V and 3 from J; bases not matched to a gene: 3. The CDR3 sequence is 14 residues long. CDR1 LGHDT and CDR2 YNNKEL come from the germline V gene (reference sequence).

The V gene is TRBV5-1, the J gene TRBJ1-2, with D tentatively TRBD1 (5 bases). This CDR3 comprises 15 residues. The germline CDR1 and CDR2 sequences are SGHRS and YFSETQ. V gave up 3 bases and J gave up 8 bases, with 20 bases separating them. CDR3 in DNA: TGCGCCAGCAGCTCCGAGTGGGGACCGGGAGAAGGCTACACCTTC. Its protein product is CASSSEWGPGEGYTF.

The chain is built from TRBV6-1 and TRBJ1-2; maybe TRBD1 (6 bases). Per germline, CDR1 MNHNS and CDR2 SASEGT. The CDR3 totals 14 residues. Trimming stripped 0 bases from V and 7 bases from J, with 12 bases between. CDR3: CASSEALTGTGYTF. The DNA of the CDR3 is TGTGCCAGCAGTGAAGCGCTCACAGGGACTGGCTACACCTTC.

The chain links TRBV27 to TRBJ2-1, with D possibly being TRBD2 (6 bases). The V and J ends lost 9 bases and 7 bases respectively, with 13 bases between them. This CDR3 has 12 amino acids. From germline, CDR1 is MNHEY and CDR2 SMNVEV (reference sequence). The CDR3 here is CARAGTSNEQFF. In DNA, the CDR3 is TGTGCCAGAGCCGGGACTTCGAATGAGCAGTTCTTC.

The V gene is TRBV5-1, the J gene TRBJ2-7; tentatively, D is TRBD2 (6 bases). The V gene's germline CDR1 is SGHRS and CDR2 YFSETQ. The V and J ends lost 4 bases and 0 bases respectively, with 20 bases between them. CDR3 length: 17 residues. This chain's CDR3 is CASSVGWAGGSSYEQYF. The CDR3 coding sequence is TGCGCCAGCAGCGTTGGGTGGGCCGGGGGAAGCTCCTACGAGCAGTACTTC.

In this sample, this clone turned up once. The gene calls are TRBV5-1 and TRBJ1-1; D is possibly TRBD1 (5 bases). V dropped 3 bases and J dropped 4 bases, with 16 bases sitting between them. This CDR3 is 15 amino acids long. Germline assignment: CDR1 SGHRS and CDR2 YFSETQ. CDR3 DNA sequence: TGCGCCAGCAGCTCTTGGGGGGGTCGAGGCACTGAAGCTTTCTTT. This gives the protein CASSSWGGRGTEAFF. Together with reference TRBV5-1 and TRBJ1-1, the CDR3 gives the full variable domain: KAGVTQTPRYLIKTRGQQVTLSCSPISGHRSVSWYQQTPGQGLQFLFEYFSETQRNKGNFPGRFSGRQFSNSRSEMNVSTLELGDSALYLCASSSWGGRGTEAFFGQGTRLTVV.

The sample holds a few counts of this clone. The J gene is TRBJ2-7, the V gene TRBV11-2; D is possibly TRBD1 (6 bases). The CDR3 runs to 12 residues. The germline V gene has CDR1 SGHAT and CDR2 FQNNGV. Trimming left V 5 bases short and J 8 bases short, with 13 bases between. The CDR3 here is CASSTDSPKQYF. DNA of the CDR3: TGTGCCAGCAGCACGGACAGTCCGAAGCAGTACTTC.

V gene TRBV19 combines with J gene TRBJ1-5, with a weak D call TRBD1 (5 bases). V lost 2 bases and J 6 bases, leaving 14 bases between the germline ends. Per germline, CDR1 LNHDA and CDR2 SQIVND (reference sequence). The CDR3 totals 15 residues. As DNA, the CDR3 is TGTGCCAGTAGTATAACCGGACAAGCCTTTCAGCCCCAGCATTTT. Amino acid sequence: CASSITGQAFQPQHF.

The J gene is TRBJ1-2, the V gene TRBV7-2; possible D gene TRBD1, 6 bases. From germline, CDR1 is SGHTA and CDR2 FQGNSA. V shed 8 bases and J shed 2 bases, with 9 bases lying between them. This CDR3 comprises 12 residues. The CDR3 nucleotides are TGTGCCAGCGGACAGATAAACTATGGCTACACCTTC. Protein: CASGQINYGYTF.

This chain joins TRBV18 and TRBJ2-2; possibly TRBD1 for D (6 bases). V lost 3 bases to trimming and J lost 1 base, with 9 bases between them. The V gene's germline CDR1 is KGHSH and CDR2 LQKENI. The CDR3 is made up of 15 amino acids. In nucleotides, the CDR3 is TGTGCCAGCTCACCCTCGACAGGGAACACCGGGGAGCTGTTTTTT. Encoded protein: CASSPSTGNTGELFF.

The chain recombines TRBV4-3 with TRBJ2-2, with D perhaps matching TRBD2 (6 bases). Germline loops: CDR1 LGHNA, CDR2 YSLEER. V was trimmed by 1 base and J by 4 bases, leaving 10 bases between them. The CDR3 has 15 amino acids. CDR3 DNA: TGCGCCAGCAGCCAAGTAGGAGGGTTCACCGGGGAGCTGTTTTTT. Its translation is CASSQVGGFTGELFF.

J is TRBJ2-2 and V is TRBV10-1, with 10 bases aligning to TRBD2. After removal of 8 bases from V and 2 bases from J, the junction contained 2 bases not matched to a gene. The CDR3 has 14 residues. Germline V gene data show CDR1 as WNHNN and CDR2 as SYGVQD (reference sequence). CDR3 sequence: CASGTSANTGELFF. The DNA for the CDR3 is TGCGCCAGCGGGACTAGCGCTAACACCGGGGAGCTGTTTTTT.

The genes are TRBV18 and TRBJ1-2; 7 bases fit TRBD1. Trimming cost V 5 bases and J 10 bases; bases outside gene matches: 7. Germline CDR1 is KGHSH and CDR2 is LQKENI. This CDR3 has 12 amino acids. CDR3 coding DNA: TGTGCCAGCTCATTACAGGGGTTCGTCTACACCTTC. This translates into CASSLQGFVYTF.

V is TRBV28 and J is TRBJ1-1; 7 nucleotides align to TRBD1. Germline CDR1 is MDHEN and CDR2 is SYDVKM. With V trimmed by 6 bases and J by 3 bases, 4 bases remained unmatched. This CDR3 comprises 13 residues. The CDR3 is CASRRDRDTEAFF. The CDR3, as DNA: TGTGCCAGCAGACGTGACAGGGACACTGAAGCTTTCTTT. The variable domain in full, completed from reference TRBV28 and TRBJ1-1, reads DVKVTQSSRYLVKRTGEKVFLECVQDMDHENMFWYRQDPGLGLRLIYFSYDVKMKEKGDIPEGYSVSREKKERFSLILESASTNQTSMYLCASRRDRDTEAFFGQGTRLTVV.

In DNA, the CDR3 is TGTGCCAGCAGTTACCACACAGGGAGCTCCTACGAGCAGTACTTC. Protein sequence: CASSYHTGSSYEQYF. The chain couples TRBV6-2 or TRBV6-3 to TRBJ2-7; tentatively, D is TRBD1 (6 bases). The V end was cut by 2 bases, the J end by 0 bases, with 11 bases between. The CDR3 totals 15 residues. Per germline, CDR1 MNHEY and CDR2 SVGEGT.

The chain carries TRBV6-6 and TRBJ2-1; 7 nucleotides agree with TRBD2. Germline V lookup: CDR1 MNHNY, CDR2 SVGAGI (reference sequence). The CDR3 spans 14 residues. Trimming removed 8 bases from V and 4 bases from J; junction bases left unmatched: 8. The CDR3 sequence is CASGPGGPYNEQFF. In nucleotides, the CDR3 is TGTGCCAGCGGTCCGGGGGGTCCTTACAATGAGCAGTTCTTC.

The rearrangement links TRBV6-6 to TRBJ1-1; D remains unclear. Per germline, CDR1 MNHNY and CDR2 SVGAGI (reference sequence). The CDR3 extends over 13 amino acids. Trimming left V 5 bases short and J 1 base short, with 8 bases between. Here the CDR3 DNA reads TGTGCCAGCAGTCCCCGACAGAACACTGAAGCTTTCTTT. As protein: CASSPRQNTEAFF.

The V call is TRBV29-1, the J call TRBJ1-2; D remains ambiguous. V lost 6 bases and J 3 bases, leaving 20 bases between the germline ends. The CDR3 runs to 15 residues. Germline assignment: CDR1 SQVTM and CDR2 ANQGSEA. CDR3 in amino acids: CSVLGDPGTYYGYTF. The CDR3 region has the DNA TGCAGCGTCCTGGGAGATCCCGGAACTTACTATGGCTACACCTTC.

This chain joins TRBV7-9 and TRBJ1-1, with D possibly being TRBD1 (6 bases). V dropped 4 bases and J dropped 5 bases, with 26 bases sitting between them. The germline V gene has CDR1 SEHNR and CDR2 FQNEAQ (reference sequence). The CDR3 loop spans 18 amino acids. In DNA, the CDR3 is TGTGCCAGCAGCTCCCCAACAGGGTTAGAAAGATATGGGACTGAAGCTTTCTTT. It translates to CASSSPTGLERYGTEAFF.

V gene TRBV19 combines with J gene TRBJ1-5; no clear D. The CDR3 contains 12 residues. V was cut by 4 bases and J by 3 bases, with 4 bases left in between. CDR1 LNHDA and CDR2 SQIVND come from the germline V gene (reference sequence). DNA of the CDR3: TGTGCCAGTAGTAACTTCAATCAGCCCCAGCATTTT. Translating gives CASSNFNQPQHF.

The chain employs TRBV12-3 or TRBV12-4 and TRBJ1-2; no definite D call. This CDR3 spans 13 amino acids. With 6 bases removed from V and 1 base from J, the gap between germline ends came to 9 bases. The CDR3 region is CASRAGNNYGYTF. CDR3 in DNA: TGTGCCAGCAGAGCCGGGAATAACTATGGCTACACCTTC.

The chain employs TRBV7-8 and TRBJ1-5; D perhaps matches TRBD1 (5 bases). CDR3 length equals 13 residues. V was shortened by 5 bases and J by 1 base, with 6 bases between the two germline ends. The germline gives CDR1 SGHVS, CDR2 FQNEAQ. CDR3 in amino acids: CASSGGSNQPQHF. In DNA form, the CDR3 reads TGTGCCAGCAGCGGGGGGAGCAATCAGCCCCAGCATTTT.

The table lists this clone with a count of one. The chain uses TRBV5-1 and TRBJ1-2; D perhaps matches TRBD1 (6 bases). V shed 6 bases and J shed 2 bases, with 14 bases lying between them. The CDR3 runs to 14 residues. Germline V gene sequence: CDR1 SGHRS, CDR2 YFSETQ. CDR3 sequence: CASTYRDPNYGYTF. Here the CDR3 DNA reads TGCGCCAGCACTTACAGGGACCCGAACTATGGCTACACCTTC.